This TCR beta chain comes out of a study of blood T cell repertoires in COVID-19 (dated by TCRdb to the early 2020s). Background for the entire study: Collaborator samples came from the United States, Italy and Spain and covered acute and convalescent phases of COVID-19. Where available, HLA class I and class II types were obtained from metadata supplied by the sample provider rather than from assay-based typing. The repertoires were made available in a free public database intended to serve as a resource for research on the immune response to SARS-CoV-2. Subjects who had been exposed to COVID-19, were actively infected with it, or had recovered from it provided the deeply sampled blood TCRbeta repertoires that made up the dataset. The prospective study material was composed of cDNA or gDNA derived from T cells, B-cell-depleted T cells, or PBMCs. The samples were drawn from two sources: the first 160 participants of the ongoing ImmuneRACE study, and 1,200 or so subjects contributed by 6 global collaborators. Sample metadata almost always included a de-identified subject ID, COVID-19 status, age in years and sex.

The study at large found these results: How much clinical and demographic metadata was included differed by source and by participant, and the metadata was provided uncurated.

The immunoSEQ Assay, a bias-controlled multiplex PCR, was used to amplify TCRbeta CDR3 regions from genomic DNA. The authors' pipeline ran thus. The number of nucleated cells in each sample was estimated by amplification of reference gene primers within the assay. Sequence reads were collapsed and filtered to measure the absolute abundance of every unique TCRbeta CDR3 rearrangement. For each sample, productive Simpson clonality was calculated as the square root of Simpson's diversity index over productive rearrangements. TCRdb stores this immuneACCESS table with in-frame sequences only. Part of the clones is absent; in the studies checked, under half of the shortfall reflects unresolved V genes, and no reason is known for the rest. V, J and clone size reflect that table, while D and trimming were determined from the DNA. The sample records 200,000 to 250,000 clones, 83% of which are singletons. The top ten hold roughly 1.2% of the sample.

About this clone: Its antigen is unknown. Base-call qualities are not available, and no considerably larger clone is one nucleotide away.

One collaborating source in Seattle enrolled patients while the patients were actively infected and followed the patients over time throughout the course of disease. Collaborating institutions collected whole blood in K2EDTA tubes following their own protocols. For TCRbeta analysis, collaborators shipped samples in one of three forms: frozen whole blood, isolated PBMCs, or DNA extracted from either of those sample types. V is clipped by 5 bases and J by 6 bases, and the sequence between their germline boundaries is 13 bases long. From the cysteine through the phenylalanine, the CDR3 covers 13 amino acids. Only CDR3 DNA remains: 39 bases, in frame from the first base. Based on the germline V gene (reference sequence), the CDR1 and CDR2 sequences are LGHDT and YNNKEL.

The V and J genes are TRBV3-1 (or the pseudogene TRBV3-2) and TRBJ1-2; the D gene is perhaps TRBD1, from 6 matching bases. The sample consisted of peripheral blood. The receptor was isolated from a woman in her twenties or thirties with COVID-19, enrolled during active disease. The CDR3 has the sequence CASSYRVGDGYTF. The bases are TGTGCCAGCAGCTACAGGGTAGGGGATGGCTACACCTTC.